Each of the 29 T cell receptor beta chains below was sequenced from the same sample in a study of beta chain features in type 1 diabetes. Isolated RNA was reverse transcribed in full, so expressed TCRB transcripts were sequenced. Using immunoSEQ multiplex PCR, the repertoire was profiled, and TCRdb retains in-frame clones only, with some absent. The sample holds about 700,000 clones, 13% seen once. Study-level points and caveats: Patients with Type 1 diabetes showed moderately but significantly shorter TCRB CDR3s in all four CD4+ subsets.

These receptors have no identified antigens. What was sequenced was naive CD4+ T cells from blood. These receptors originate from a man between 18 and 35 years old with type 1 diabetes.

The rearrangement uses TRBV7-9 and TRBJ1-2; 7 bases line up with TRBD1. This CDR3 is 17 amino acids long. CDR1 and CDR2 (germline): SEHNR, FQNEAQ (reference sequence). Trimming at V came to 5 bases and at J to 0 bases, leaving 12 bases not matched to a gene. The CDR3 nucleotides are TGTGCCAGCAGCCCAGGGACAGCGGGACCAGCTAACTATGGCTACACCTTC. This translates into CASSPGTAGPANYGYTF. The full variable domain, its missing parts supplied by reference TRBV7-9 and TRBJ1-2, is DTGVSQNPRHKITKRGQNVTFRCDPISEHNRLYWYRQTLGQGPEFLTYFQNEAQLEKSRLLSDRFSAERPKGSFSTLEIQRTEQGDSAMYLCASSPGTAGPANYGYTFGSGTRLTVV.

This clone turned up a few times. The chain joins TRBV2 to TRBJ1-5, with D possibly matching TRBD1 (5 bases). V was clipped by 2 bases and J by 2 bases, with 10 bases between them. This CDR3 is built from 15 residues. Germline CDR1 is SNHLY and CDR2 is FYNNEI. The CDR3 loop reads CASSEQGVGNQPQHF. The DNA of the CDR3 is TGTGCCAGCAGTGAACAGGGAGTGGGCAATCAGCCCCAGCATTTT.

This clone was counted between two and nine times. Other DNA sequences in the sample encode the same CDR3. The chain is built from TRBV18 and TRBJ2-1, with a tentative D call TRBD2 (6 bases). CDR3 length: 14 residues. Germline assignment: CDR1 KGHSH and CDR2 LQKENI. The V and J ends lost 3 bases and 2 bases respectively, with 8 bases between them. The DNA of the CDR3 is TGTGCCAGCTCACCGGGGGGACCCTACAATGAGCAGTTCTTC. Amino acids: CASSPGGPYNEQFF.

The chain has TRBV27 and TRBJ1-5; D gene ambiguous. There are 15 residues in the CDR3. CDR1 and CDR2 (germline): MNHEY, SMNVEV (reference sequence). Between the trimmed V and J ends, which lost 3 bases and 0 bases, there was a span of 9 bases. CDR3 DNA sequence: TGTGCCAGCAGTTTTTCCTACTATAGCAATCAGCCCCAGCATTTT. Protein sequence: CASSFSYYSNQPQHF.

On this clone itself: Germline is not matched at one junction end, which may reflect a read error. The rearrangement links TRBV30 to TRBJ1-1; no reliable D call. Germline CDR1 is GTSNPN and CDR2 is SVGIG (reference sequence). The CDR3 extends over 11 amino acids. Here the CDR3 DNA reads TGTGCCTGGAGTGTTGGGGAGACCCAGTTGTTT. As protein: CAWSVGETQLF.

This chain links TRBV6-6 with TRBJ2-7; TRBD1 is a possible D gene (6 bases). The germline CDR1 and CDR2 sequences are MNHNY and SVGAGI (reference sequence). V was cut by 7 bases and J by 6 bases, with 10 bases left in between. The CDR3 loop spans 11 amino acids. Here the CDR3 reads CASNSRGEQYF. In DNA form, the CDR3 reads TGTGCCAGCAACTCCAGGGGCGAGCAGTACTTC.

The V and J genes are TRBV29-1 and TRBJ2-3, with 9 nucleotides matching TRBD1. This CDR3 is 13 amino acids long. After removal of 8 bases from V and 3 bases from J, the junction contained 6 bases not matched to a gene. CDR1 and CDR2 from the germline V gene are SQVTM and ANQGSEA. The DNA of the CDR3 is TGCAGCCACGGGGGACAGGGAACAGATACGCAGTATTTT. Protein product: CSHGGQGTDTQYF.

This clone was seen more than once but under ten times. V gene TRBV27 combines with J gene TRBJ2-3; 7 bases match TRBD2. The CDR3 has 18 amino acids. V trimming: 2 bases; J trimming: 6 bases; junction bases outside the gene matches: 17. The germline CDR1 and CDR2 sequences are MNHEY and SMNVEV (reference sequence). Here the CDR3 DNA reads TGTGCCAGCAGTTTAATTCGTTCTAGCGGCTCCAGGGCGGATACGCAGTATTTT. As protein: CASSLIRSSGSRADTQYF.

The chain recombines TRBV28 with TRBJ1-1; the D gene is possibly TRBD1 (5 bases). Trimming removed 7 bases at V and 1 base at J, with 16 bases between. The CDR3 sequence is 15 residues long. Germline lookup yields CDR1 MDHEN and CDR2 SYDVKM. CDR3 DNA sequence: TGTGCCAGCACCCTAAATGGGGGTTGGAACACTGAAGCTTTCTTT. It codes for CASTLNGGWNTEAFF.

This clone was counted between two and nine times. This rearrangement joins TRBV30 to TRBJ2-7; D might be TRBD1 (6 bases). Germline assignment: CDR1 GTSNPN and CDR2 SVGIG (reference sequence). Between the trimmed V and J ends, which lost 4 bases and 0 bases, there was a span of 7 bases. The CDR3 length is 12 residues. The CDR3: CAWKDSSYEQYF. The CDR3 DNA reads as TGTGCCTGGAAGGACAGCTCCTACGAGCAGTACTTC.

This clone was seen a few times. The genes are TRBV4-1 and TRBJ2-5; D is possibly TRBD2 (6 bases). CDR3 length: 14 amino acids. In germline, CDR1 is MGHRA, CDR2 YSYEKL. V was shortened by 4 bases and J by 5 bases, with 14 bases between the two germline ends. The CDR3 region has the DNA TGCGCCAGCAGCCTCGGGACTTATGCTGAGACCCAGTACTTC. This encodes CASSLGTYAETQYF.

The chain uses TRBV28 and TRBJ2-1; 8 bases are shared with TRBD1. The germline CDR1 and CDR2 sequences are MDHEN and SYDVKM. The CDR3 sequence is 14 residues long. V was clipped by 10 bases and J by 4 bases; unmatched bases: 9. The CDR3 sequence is CATTRQGNYNEQFF. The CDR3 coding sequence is TGTGCCACCACAAGACAGGGGAATTACAATGAGCAGTTCTTC.

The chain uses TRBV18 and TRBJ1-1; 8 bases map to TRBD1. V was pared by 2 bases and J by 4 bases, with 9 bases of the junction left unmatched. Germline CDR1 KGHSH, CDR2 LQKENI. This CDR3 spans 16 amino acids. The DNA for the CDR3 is TGTGCCAGCTCACCAGGACAGGGCTGGGGAGGCACTGAAGCTTTCTTT. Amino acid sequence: CASSPGQGWGGTEAFF.

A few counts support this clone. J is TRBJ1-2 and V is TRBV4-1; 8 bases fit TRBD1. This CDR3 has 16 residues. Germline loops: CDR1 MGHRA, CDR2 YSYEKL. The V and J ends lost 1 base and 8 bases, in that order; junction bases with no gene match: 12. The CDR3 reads CASSQGTGPMVRGYTF. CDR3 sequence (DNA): TGCGCCAGCAGCCAAGGGACAGGGCCGATGGTGCGAGGCTACACCTTC.

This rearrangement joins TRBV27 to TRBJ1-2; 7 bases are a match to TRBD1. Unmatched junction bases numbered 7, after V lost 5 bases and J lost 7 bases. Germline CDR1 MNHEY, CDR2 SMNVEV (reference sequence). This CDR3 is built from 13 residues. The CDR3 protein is CASSHQGTAGYTF. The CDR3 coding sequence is TGTGCCAGCAGTCACCAAGGGACAGCTGGCTACACCTTC.

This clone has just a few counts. The CDR3 reads CASSPREDEQFF. In nucleotides, the CDR3 is TGTGCCAGTAGTCCGAGGGAGGATGAGCAGTTCTTC. The chain employs TRBV19 and TRBJ2-1; D is possibly TRBD2 (6 bases). Trimming cost V 5 bases and J 8 bases, with 10 bases left between them. Germline-derived CDR1 and CDR2 are LNHDA and SQIVND (reference sequence). The CDR3 consists of 12 residues.

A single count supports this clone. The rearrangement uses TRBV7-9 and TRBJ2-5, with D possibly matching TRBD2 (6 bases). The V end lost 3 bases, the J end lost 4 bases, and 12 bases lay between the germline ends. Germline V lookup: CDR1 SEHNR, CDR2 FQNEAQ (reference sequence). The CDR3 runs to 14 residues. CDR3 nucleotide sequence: TGTGCCAGCAGCTTTGGCGGGGTCGGAGAGACCCAGTACTTC. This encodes CASSFGGVGETQYF.

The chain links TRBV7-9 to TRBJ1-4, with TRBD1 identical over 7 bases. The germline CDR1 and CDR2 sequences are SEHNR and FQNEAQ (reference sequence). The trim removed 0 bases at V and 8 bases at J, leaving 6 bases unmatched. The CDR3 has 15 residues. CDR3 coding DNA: TGTGCCAGCAGCTTAGCCTGGGACAGACAGGAAAAACTGTTTTTT. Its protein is CASSLAWDRQEKLFF.

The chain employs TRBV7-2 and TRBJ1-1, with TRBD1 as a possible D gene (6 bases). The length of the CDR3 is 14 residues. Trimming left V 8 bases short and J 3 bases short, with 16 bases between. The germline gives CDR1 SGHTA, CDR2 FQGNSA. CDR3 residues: CASPDRTAYTEAFF. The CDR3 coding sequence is TGTGCCAGCCCCGATCGGACAGCGTACACTGAAGCTTTCTTT.

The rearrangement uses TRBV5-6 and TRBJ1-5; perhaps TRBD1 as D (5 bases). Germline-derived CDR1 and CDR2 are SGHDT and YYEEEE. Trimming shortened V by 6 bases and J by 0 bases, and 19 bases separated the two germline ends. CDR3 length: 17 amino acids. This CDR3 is CASNRGPGRYSNQPQHF. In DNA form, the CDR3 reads TGTGCCAGCAATAGGGGCCCGGGGAGATATAGCAATCAGCCCCAGCATTTT.

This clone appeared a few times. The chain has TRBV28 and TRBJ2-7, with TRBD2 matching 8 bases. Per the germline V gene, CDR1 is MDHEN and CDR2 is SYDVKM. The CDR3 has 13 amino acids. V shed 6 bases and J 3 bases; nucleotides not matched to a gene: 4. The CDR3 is CASRIAGHYEQYF. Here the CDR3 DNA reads TGTGCCAGCAGGATAGCGGGGCACTACGAGCAGTACTTC.

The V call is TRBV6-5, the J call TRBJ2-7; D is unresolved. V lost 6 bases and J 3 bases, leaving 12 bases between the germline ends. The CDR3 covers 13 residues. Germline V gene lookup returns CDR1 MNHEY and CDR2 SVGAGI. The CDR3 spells CASSHPPGYEQYF. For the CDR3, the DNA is TGTGCCAGCAGCCATCCGCCCGGCTACGAGCAGTACTTC.

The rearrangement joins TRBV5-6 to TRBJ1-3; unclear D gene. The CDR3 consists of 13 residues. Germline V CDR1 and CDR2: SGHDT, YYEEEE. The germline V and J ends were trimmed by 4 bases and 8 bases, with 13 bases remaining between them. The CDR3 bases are TGTGCCAGCAGCCGACCGGAGGTTTACACCATATATTTT. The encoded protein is CASSRPEVYTIYF. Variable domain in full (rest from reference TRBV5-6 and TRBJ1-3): DAGVTQSPTHLIKTRGQQVTLRCSPKSGHDTVSWYQQALGQGPQFIFQYYEEEERQRGNFPDRFSGHQFPNYSSELNVNALLLGDSALYLCASSRPEVYTIYFGEGSWLTVV.

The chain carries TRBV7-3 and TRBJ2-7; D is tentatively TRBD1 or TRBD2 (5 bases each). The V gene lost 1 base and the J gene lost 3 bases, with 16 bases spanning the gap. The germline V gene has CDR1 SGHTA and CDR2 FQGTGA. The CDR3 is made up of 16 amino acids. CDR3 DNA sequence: TGTGCCAGCAGCTTAAGTGGGACGGCTGGTATCTACGAGCAGTACTTC. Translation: CASSLSGTAGIYEQYF.

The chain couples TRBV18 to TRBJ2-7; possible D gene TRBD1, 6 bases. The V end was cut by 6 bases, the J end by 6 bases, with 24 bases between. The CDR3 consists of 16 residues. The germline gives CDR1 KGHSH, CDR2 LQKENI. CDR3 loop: CASSHLRPGDGGEQYF. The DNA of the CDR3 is TGTGCCAGCTCCCATCTGAGGCCAGGGGACGGTGGCGAGCAGTACTTC.

CDR3 coding DNA: TGTGCCAGCTCCCCCAGAGGGACAGGGACAGACAATGAGCAGTTCTTC. Its translation: CASSPRGTGTDNEQFF. This chain uses TRBV18 with TRBJ2-1, with TRBD1 identical over 9 bases. Germline V gene data show CDR1 as KGHSH and CDR2 as LQKENI. V lost 6 bases, J lost 5 bases, and 11 bases stayed unmatched. CDR3 length: 16 residues.

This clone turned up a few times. CDR3 amino acids: CAWSVTRTSGGLTGELFF. CDR3 nucleotides: TGTGCCTGGAGTGTAACAAGGACCAGCGGGGGGCTCACCGGGGAGCTGTTTTTT. The chain has TRBV30 and TRBJ2-2, with 9 bases identical to TRBD2. V dropped 0 bases and J dropped 4; count of bases not matched to a gene: 12. The CDR3 covers 18 residues. Germline assignment: CDR1 GTSNPN and CDR2 SVGIG (reference sequence).

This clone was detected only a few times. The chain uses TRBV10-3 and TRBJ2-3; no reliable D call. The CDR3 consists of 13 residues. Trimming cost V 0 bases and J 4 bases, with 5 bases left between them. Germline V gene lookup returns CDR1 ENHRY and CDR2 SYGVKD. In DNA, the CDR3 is TGTGCCATCAGTGAGTCGAAGTCAGATACGCAGTATTTT. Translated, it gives CAISESKSDTQYF.

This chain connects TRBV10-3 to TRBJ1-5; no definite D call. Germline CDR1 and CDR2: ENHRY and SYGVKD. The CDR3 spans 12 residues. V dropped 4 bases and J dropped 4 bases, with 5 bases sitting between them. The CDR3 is CAISAVNQPQHF. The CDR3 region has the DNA TGTGCCATCAGTGCAGTAAATCAGCCCCAGCATTTT.